Each of the 31 T cell receptor beta chains below was sequenced from the same sample in a study of shared clonotypes between healthy human individuals. TCRdb keeps only in-frame clones here, not all; method: immunoSEQ multiplex PCR. The table includes some 2,100,000 clones, around 93% detected once. Naive CD8 cells were CD45RO-negative, positively selected for CCR7, excluding terminally differentiated effector memory CD45RA+ cells. Sequencing was performed on naive CD8+ T cells from PBMCs. The receptors here all came from a young man in good health. Some clones in this sample may be carry-over from other donors' samples.

This clone was counted a single time. V gene TRBV30 combines with J gene TRBJ2-7; 10 nucleotides match TRBD1. V dropped 5 bases and J dropped 0; count of bases not matched to a gene: 4. CDR3 length: 14 amino acids. CDR1 is GTSNPN and CDR2 is SVGIG in the germline V gene (reference sequence). CDR3 sequence: CAWETGGASYEQYF. In DNA, the CDR3 is TGTGCCTGGGAGACAGGGGGCGCCTCCTACGAGCAGTACTTC.

This clone was picked up one time. This chain connects TRBV27 to TRBJ2-3, with TRBD1 matching 8 bases. The germline gives CDR1 MNHEY, CDR2 SMNVEV (reference sequence). There are 15 residues in the CDR3. Unmatched junction bases numbered 11, after V lost 8 bases and J lost 4 bases. CDR3 DNA sequence: TGTGCCAGCGGGTCCGGGGCAGGGGGCCCAGATACGCAGTATTTT. It codes for CASGSGAGGPDTQYF.

CDR3 coding DNA: TGTGCCAGCAGCCCCATCCGGGGACAGGGGGCAGGGCAGTTCTTC. It yields the protein CASSPIRGQGAGQFF. This chain joins TRBV7-9 and TRBJ2-1, with 12 bases that match TRBD1. Germline loops: CDR1 SEHNR, CDR2 FQNEAQ (reference sequence). This CDR3 region has 15 residues. Trimming cost V 5 bases and J 12 bases; bases outside gene matches: 11.

As to this clone: The identical CDR3 is also encoded by other nucleotide sequences in the sample. The chain couples TRBV5-4 to TRBJ2-7, with 8 positions matching TRBD1. CDR1 is SGHNT and CDR2 is YYREEE in the germline V gene (reference sequence). After removal of 2 bases from V and 2 bases from J, the junction contained 3 bases not matched to a gene. CDR3 length: 14 amino acids. CDR3 in DNA: TGTGCCAGCAGCTTAGACAGGGGCCCCTACGAGCAGTACTTC. Its translation: CASSLDRGPYEQYF.

The chain is built from TRBV7-9 and TRBJ2-7; tentatively, D is TRBD2 (6 bases). Germline V gene sequence: CDR1 SEHNR, CDR2 FQNEAQ (reference sequence). The CDR3 consists of 15 residues. The V and J ends lost 5 bases and 6 bases respectively, with 20 bases between them. The CDR3 loop is CASSRPGTPESEQYF. The DNA for the CDR3 is TGTGCCAGCAGCCGCCCCGGGACTCCGGAGAGCGAGCAGTACTTC.

This chain uses TRBV28 with TRBJ1-2; 7 bases match TRBD1. Per the germline V gene, CDR1 is MDHEN and CDR2 is SYDVKM. With 2 bases clipped from V and 8 bases from J, the junction kept 5 bases outside the gene matches. The CDR3 extends over 13 amino acids. CDR3 sequence reads: CASSLNRGGGYTF. Here the CDR3 DNA reads TGTGCCAGCAGTTTAAACAGGGGTGGAGGCTACACCTTC.

The chain joins TRBV9 to TRBJ1-1; D is possibly TRBD1 (5 bases). V was trimmed by 7 bases and J by 1 base, leaving 11 bases between them. Germline CDR1 SGDLS, CDR2 YYNGEE. The CDR3 contains 13 residues. The CDR3 nucleotides are TGTGCCAGCCAGATGACAGCGAACACTGAAGCTTTCTTT. This gives the protein CASQMTANTEAFF.

The V and J genes are TRBV29-1 and TRBJ2-7; 13 bases are a match to TRBD2. V lost 5 bases to trimming and J lost 3 bases; unmatched junction nucleotides: 4. CDR1 is SQVTM and CDR2 is ANQGSEA in the germline V gene. CDR3 length: 14 residues. The CDR3 coding sequence is TGCAGCGTTACTAGCGGGAGGGCCGGCTACGAGCAGTACTTC. This codes for CSVTSGRAGYEQYF.

J is TRBJ2-1 and V is TRBV19; D not resolved. Trimming took 2 bases from V and 0 from J, leaving 11 bases between them. Germline V gene lookup returns CDR1 LNHDA and CDR2 SQIVND (reference sequence). The CDR3 totals 16 residues. This chain's CDR3 is CASSILQHLSYNEQFF. CDR3 coding DNA: TGTGCCAGTAGTATACTCCAGCACCTCTCCTACAATGAGCAGTTCTTC.

The V and J genes are TRBV28 and TRBJ2-4, with no clear D. From germline, CDR1 is MDHEN and CDR2 SYDVKM. The CDR3 contains 14 residues. V lost 5 bases to trimming and J lost 8 bases, with 16 bases between them. The CDR3, as DNA: TGTGCCAGCAGTCCTGACACTACTGGGGACATTCAGTACTTC. This sequence encodes CASSPDTTGDIQYF.

The gene calls are TRBV16 and TRBJ1-2, with 10 bases lining up with TRBD1. The CDR3 is made up of 15 amino acids. Germline assignment: CDR1 KGHSY and CDR2 FQNENV. V gave up 3 bases and J gave up 6 bases; unmatched junction bases: 7. This CDR3 is CASSQSDRGRNGYTF. CDR3 bases: TGTGCCAGCAGCCAGTCCGACAGGGGGCGAAATGGCTACACCTTC.

The rearrangement uses TRBV6-4 and TRBJ2-3; weak D call: TRBD2 (6 bases). Trimming shortened V by 6 bases and J by 3 bases, and 13 bases separated the two germline ends. Germline lookup yields CDR1 MRHNA and CDR2 SNTAGT. This CDR3 is built from 14 residues. CDR3 loop: CASSAGPSTDTQYF. The CDR3 coding sequence is TGTGCCAGCAGCGCGGGACCGTCTACAGATACGCAGTATTTT.

The chain is built from TRBV7-8 and TRBJ1-5, with D unclear. Trimming removed 0 bases at V and 1 base at J, with 4 bases between. Germline V lookup: CDR1 SGHVS, CDR2 FQNEAQ. CDR3 length: 14 residues. The CDR3 DNA is TGTGCCAGCAGCTTAGCGTGGAGCAATCAGCCCCAGCATTTT. Its translation: CASSLAWSNQPQHF.

The genes are TRBV9 and TRBJ2-2; D is ambiguous. V was cut by 5 bases and J by 5 bases, with 7 bases left in between. The CDR3 is made up of 12 amino acids. Germline V gene lookup returns CDR1 SGDLS and CDR2 YYNGEE. Written as DNA, the CDR3 is TGTGCCAGCAGTCACGGGACCGGGGAGCTGTTTTTT. This gives the protein CASSHGTGELFF.

The gene calls are TRBV19 and TRBJ1-5, with a tentative D call TRBD1 (5 bases). Germline lookup yields CDR1 LNHDA and CDR2 SQIVND (reference sequence). This CDR3 contains 12 residues. Trimming removed 9 bases at V and 2 bases at J, with 8 bases between. The CDR3 loop is CASAGGNQPQHF. CDR3 sequence (DNA): TGTGCCAGCGCGGGGGGCAATCAGCCCCAGCATTTT.

V is TRBV29-1 and J is TRBJ2-7, with 8 positions matching TRBD2. Germline CDR1 reads SQVTM; CDR2 reads ANQGSEA. This CDR3 has 13 amino acids. The junction had 7 bases not matched to a gene; V was cut back by 7 bases and J by 2 bases. The CDR3 coding sequence is TGCAGCGCTAGAGCGGGGGACGCCTACGAGCAGTACTTC. It encodes CSARAGDAYEQYF.

The chain carries TRBV7-6 and TRBJ2-5; TRBD2 aligns across 8 bases. Trimming removed 5 bases from V and 2 bases from J; junction bases left unmatched: 13. The CDR3 runs 17 residues. Germline V gene data show CDR1 as SGHVS and CDR2 as FNYEAQ. The CDR3 DNA follows: TGTGCCAGCAGCCGCCTCTCTAGCGGGCGAGGTCAAGAGACCCAGTACTTC. Translating it yields CASSRLSSGRGQETQYF.

The rearrangement joins TRBV6-1 to TRBJ1-2; D is ambiguous. Trimming pared 1 base from V and 12 bases from J, leaving 12 bases between. The CDR3 runs 12 residues. From germline, CDR1 is MNHNS and CDR2 SASEGT. CDR3 bases: TGTGCCAGCAGTGAAGTGATCTTCAAGGACACCTTC. Translation gives CASSEVIFKDTF.

The V and J genes are TRBV29-1 and TRBJ2-7, with D maybe TRBD1 (6 bases). This CDR3 is built from 14 residues. V gave up 5 bases and J gave up 1 base, with 15 bases separating them. The germline gives CDR1 SQVTM, CDR2 ANQGSEA. CDR3 protein: CSVMGQFSSYEQYF. The CDR3 nucleotides read TGCAGCGTTATGGGACAATTTTCTTCCTACGAGCAGTACTTC.

The chain employs TRBV7-6 and TRBJ1-2; TRBD1 aligns across 8 bases. V was pared by 5 bases and J by 1 base, with 12 bases of the junction left unmatched. The CDR3 contains 17 residues. CDR1 and CDR2 from the germline V gene are SGHVS and FNYEAQ. CDR3 sequence (DNA): TGTGCCAGCAGCCGATCGGGACAGGAGGACTTTAACTATGGCTACACCTTC. Translated: CASSRSGQEDFNYGYTF. The whole variable domain, remainder taken from reference TRBV7-6 and TRBJ1-2, is GAGVSQSPRYKVTKRGQDVALRCDPISGHVSLYWYRQALGQGPEFLTYFNYEAQQDKSGLPNDRFSAERPEGSISTLTIQRTEQRDSAMYRCASSRSGQEDFNYGYTFGSGTRLTVV.

This chain uses TRBV27 with TRBJ1-2; 8 bases align to TRBD1. Germline loops: CDR1 MNHEY, CDR2 SMNVEV (reference sequence). With 5 bases clipped from V and 3 bases from J, the junction kept 8 bases outside the gene matches. The CDR3 totals 15 residues. CDR3 amino acids: CASSMTGAPYYGYTF. The DNA of the CDR3 is TGTGCCAGCAGTATGACAGGGGCACCGTACTATGGCTACACCTTC.

The V and J genes are TRBV27 and TRBJ2-7, with D perhaps matching TRBD2 (6 bases). The CDR3 extends over 15 amino acids. V was shortened by 3 bases and J by 3 bases, with 15 bases between the two germline ends. Per germline, CDR1 MNHEY and CDR2 SMNVEV (reference sequence). CDR3 nucleotide sequence: TGTGCCAGCAGTTTGCGGGACTTATCTGGCTACGAGCAGTACTTC. The encoded protein is CASSLRDLSGYEQYF.

This chain uses TRBV5-4 with TRBJ1-1; D unclear. Trimming pared 4 bases from V and 1 base from J, leaving 14 bases between. This CDR3 comprises 15 residues. CDR1 SGHNT and CDR2 YYREEE come from the germline V gene (reference sequence). CDR3 residues: CASSLPSGTNTEAFF. CDR3 bases: TGTGCCAGCAGCCTGCCCTCCGGCACGAACACTGAAGCTTTCTTT.

The CDR3 DNA sequence: TGTGCCACCAAAAGGACAGAGAACTACGAGCAGTACTTC. Its translation is CATKRTENYEQYF. The rearrangement joins TRBV15 to TRBJ2-7; a possible D gene is TRBD1 (6 bases). This CDR3 region has 13 residues. CDR1 is LNHNV, CDR2 YYDKDF, per germline (reference sequence). Trimming cost V 7 bases and J 3 bases, with 13 bases left between them.

The chain is built from TRBV18 and TRBJ2-7, with TRBD1 as a possible D gene (6 bases). The CDR3 is 14 residues long. Germline-derived CDR1 and CDR2 are KGHSH and LQKENI. V was cut by 6 bases and J by 5 bases, with 17 bases left in between. The CDR3 reads CASSLTGFLDEQYF. CDR3 DNA sequence: TGTGCCAGCTCCCTAACAGGGTTCCTCGACGAGCAGTACTTC.

This chain connects TRBV10-3 to TRBJ2-7; D possibly uses TRBD1 or TRBD2 (5 bases each). CDR1 and CDR2 (germline): ENHRY, SYGVKD. V was clipped by 4 bases and J by 2 bases, with 15 bases between them. This CDR3 comprises 15 residues. The CDR3, as DNA: TGTGCCATCAGTGCTTGGGACGCCGGAACCTACGAGCAGTACTTC. It yields the protein CAISAWDAGTYEQYF.

The chain couples TRBV12-2 to TRBJ2-7; no DNA check was done on the table's D call, TRBD2. TRBV12-2 is marked as a pseudogene. This CDR3 is 17 amino acids long. CDR3 protein: CASRGWVAGQLFYEQYF. In DNA form, the CDR3 reads TGTGCAAGTCGGGGGTGGGTAGCGGGACAGCTCTTCTACGAGCAGTACTTC.

This chain uses TRBV4-3 with TRBJ2-7; 8 nucleotides line up with TRBD2. V trimming: 1 base; J trimming: 2 bases; junction bases outside the gene matches: 7. The CDR3 is made up of 16 amino acids. The germline V gene encodes CDR1 LGHNA and CDR2 YSLEER. CDR3 sequence: CASSQGPLAGPYEQYF. The CDR3 DNA follows: TGCGCCAGCAGCCAAGGCCCCCTAGCGGGTCCCTACGAGCAGTACTTC.

V and J are TRBV9 and TRBJ2-1, with TRBD2 identical over 10 bases. Germline CDR1 is SGDLS and CDR2 is YYNGEE. The CDR3 length is 13 residues. After removal of 7 bases from V and 6 bases from J, the junction contained 4 bases not matched to a gene. CDR3 in DNA: TGTGCCAGCGGACTAGCGGCTCTCAATGAGCAGTTCTTC. Encoded protein: CASGLAALNEQFF.

This clone has a single count. The rearrangement links TRBV6-1 to TRBJ2-7, with 8 positions matching TRBD1. CDR1 is MNHNS and CDR2 is SASEGT in the germline V gene. The CDR3 has 15 amino acids. V shed 1 base, J shed 5 bases, and the junction held 7 bases outside the gene matches. CDR3 nucleotide sequence: TGTGCCAGCAGTGAAGGCCAGGGGGCAAACCACGAGCAGTACTTC. Encoded protein: CASSEGQGANHEQYF.

The V call is TRBV5-8, the J call TRBJ2-7, with TRBD2 identical over 7 bases. The CDR3 contains 14 residues. Germline V gives CDR1 SGHTS, CDR2 YDEGEE. V dropped 0 bases and J dropped 4; count of bases not matched to a gene: 4. CDR3 coding DNA: TGTGCCAGCAGCTTGGTTGGAGCGGGGTACGAGCAGTACTTC. It encodes CASSLVGAGYEQYF. The full variable domain, in which reference TRBV5-8 and TRBJ2-7 provide the parts outside the CDR3, is EAGVTQSPTHLIKTRGQQATLRCSPISGHTSVYWYQQALGLGLQFLLWYDEGEERNRGNFPPRFSGRQFPNYSSELNVNALELEDSALYLCASSLVGAGYEQYFGPGTRLTVT.